This TCR beta chain was observed in a study of blood T cell repertoires in COVID-19 (dated by TCRdb to 2018 to 2020). General notes on the study: Samples from collaborators originated in the United States, Italy and Spain and spanned both the acute and convalescent phases of COVID-19. The dataset comprised deeply sampled blood TCRbeta repertoires from subjects exposed to, actively infected with, or recovered from COVID-19. The prospective study material was composed of cDNA or gDNA derived from T cells, B-cell-depleted T cells, or PBMCs. A de-identified subject ID, COVID-19 status, age in years and sex were almost always included in the sample metadata. Samples were obtained from the ongoing ImmuneRACE study (first 160 participants) and from some 1,300 subjects provided by 6 global collaborators. Where available, HLA class I and class II types were taken from metadata supplied by the sample provider and were not determined by assay-based typing. The repertoires were made available in a free public database intended to serve as a resource for research on the immune response to SARS-CoV-2.

The immunoSEQ Assay, a bias-controlled multiplex PCR, was used to amplify TCRbeta CDR3 regions from genomic DNA. The authors' analysis ran thus. The number of nucleated cells in each sample was estimated by amplification of reference gene primers within the assay. To quantify the absolute abundance of each unique TCRbeta CDR3 rearrangement, sequence reads were collapsed and filtered. For each sample, productive Simpson clonality was calculated as the square root of Simpson's diversity index over productive rearrangements. Not all clones reach the TCRdb copy of this immuneACCESS table, which keeps in-frame sequences only. Checked studies attribute under half of the gap to unresolved V genes and leave the rest unexplained. V and J calls and clone size are those listed in that table; D and trimming were worked out from the DNA. The sample table holds 490,000 or so clones, of which about 88% were seen once. Around 7.9% of the sample comes from the top ten.

In the prospective study, participants were about 18 to 95 years old, resided in about two dozen geographic areas of the United States, and were enrolled through a virtual design. Cohort assignment in the prospective study relied on participant-reported clinical history from a screening survey and a study questionnaire. Recovered participants in ImmuneRACE Cohort 3 were defined as having two consecutive negative NP/OP PCR tests, clearance from a healthcare professional, or resolution of symptoms. In the prospective study, whole blood, serum and a nasopharyngeal or oropharyngeal swab were collected from each participant by mobile phlebotomists. Over a roughly 2-month period, participants in the prospective study had the option of providing additional blood draws and questionnaires. Blood samples from the prospective study were shipped frozen or at room temperature prior to DNA extraction. Reading from cysteine to phenylalanine, the CDR3 counts 12 amino acids. Only CDR3 DNA is held: 36 bases, read in frame from base 1. CDR1 and CDR2 are drawn from the germline V gene: SNHLY, FYNNEI. V is pruned by 8 bases and J by 6 bases, leaving 5 bases of the junction without a gene match.

Findings and caveats that apply to the study as a whole: The amount of clinical and demographic metadata varied by source and participant and was provided uncurated.

Turning to this clone: The antigen it binds to is not known. No base quality values were provided; no much bigger clone lies one nucleotide off.

This clonotype was sampled from a woman aged 55-75 years who had recovered from COVID-19. Material: PBMCs or T cells enriched from blood (not recorded which). The receptor chain draws on TRBV2 and TRBJ2-3, with 7 junctional bases fitting TRBD1. Read as DNA, the sequence is TGTGCCAGCCTGATACAGGGGGATACGCAGTATTTT. It is translated as CASLIQGDTQYF.